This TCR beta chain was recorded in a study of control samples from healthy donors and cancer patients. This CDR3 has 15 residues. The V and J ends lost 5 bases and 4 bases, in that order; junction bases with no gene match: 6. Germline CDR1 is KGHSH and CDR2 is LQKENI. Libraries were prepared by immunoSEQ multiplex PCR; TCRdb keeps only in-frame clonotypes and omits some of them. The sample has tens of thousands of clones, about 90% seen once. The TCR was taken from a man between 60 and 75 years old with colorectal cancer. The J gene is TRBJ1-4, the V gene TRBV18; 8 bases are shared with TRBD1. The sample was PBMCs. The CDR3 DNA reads TGTGCCAGCTCAGAGAAACAGGGGGATAATGAAAAACTGTTTTTT. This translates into CASSEKQGDNEKLFF.